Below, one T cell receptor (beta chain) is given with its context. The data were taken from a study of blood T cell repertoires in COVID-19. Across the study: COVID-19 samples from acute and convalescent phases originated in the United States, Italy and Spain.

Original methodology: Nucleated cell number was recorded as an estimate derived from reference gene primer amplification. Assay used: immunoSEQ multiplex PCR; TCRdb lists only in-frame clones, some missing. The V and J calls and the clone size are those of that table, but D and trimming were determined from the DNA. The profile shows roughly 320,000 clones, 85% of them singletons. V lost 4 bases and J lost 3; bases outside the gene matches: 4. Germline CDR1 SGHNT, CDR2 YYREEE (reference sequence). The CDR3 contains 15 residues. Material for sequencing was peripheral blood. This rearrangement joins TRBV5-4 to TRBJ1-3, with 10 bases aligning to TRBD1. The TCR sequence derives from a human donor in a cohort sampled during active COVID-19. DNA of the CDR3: TGTGCCAGCAGCGGGGACAGGGGCGGTGGAAACACCATATATTTT. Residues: CASSGDRGGGNTIYF. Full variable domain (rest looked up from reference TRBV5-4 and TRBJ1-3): ETGVTQSPTHLIKTRGQQVTLRCSSQSGHNTVSWYQQALGQGPQFIFQYYREEENGRGNFPPRFSGLQFPNYSSELNVNALELDDSALYLCASSGDRGGGNTIYFGEGSWLTVV.